Listed below are T cell receptor beta chains from one sample, sequenced in a study of vaccination effects on CD4 cells after COVID-19. Only in-frame clones appear in the TCRdb table, and some are missing; sequencing was by immunoSEQ multiplex PCR. The sample consists of around 63,000 clones, over 70% of them appearing once. Which antigens these TCRs recognize remains unknown. The material was CD4+ T cells from PBMCs cultured with HCoV-OC43 spike peptides, obtained before COVID-19 vaccination. The source of these receptors is a human donor who received a COVID-19 vaccine. Each CDR3 is given with its conserved first and last residue. The D gene is left open where the match is weak. Size tells how often a clone was seen (once, few, many) or the class of an expanded clone, and some rows leave it out.

D gene: .
clone size: few
V gene: TRBV6-5
CDR3 length: 13
J gene: TRBJ1-2
CDR3 protein: CASRNSGNYGYTF
CDR3 DNA: TGTGCCAGCAGGAATTCAGGGAACTATGGCTACACCTTC

D gene: TRBD1
clone size: .
V gene: TRBV6-2/TRBV6-3
CDR3 length: 18
J gene: TRBJ1-2
CDR3 protein: CASSYSRTGIGPDYGYTF
CDR3 DNA: TGTGCCAGCAGTTACTCGAGGACAGGGATTGGTCCGGACTATGGCTACACCTTC

D gene: TRBD2
clone size: once
V gene: TRBV19
CDR3 length: 17
J gene: TRBJ2-3
CDR3 protein: CASTTNNRAGGTDTQYF
CDR3 DNA: TGTGCCAGTACCACAAATAACCGCGCGGGGGGAACAGATACGCAGTATTTT

D gene: .
clone size: .
V gene: TRBV7-2
CDR3 length: 15
J gene: TRBJ2-3
CDR3 protein: CASSPADLRLYAGYF
CDR3 DNA: TGTGCCAGCAGCCCAGCGGATTTAAGACTATACGCCGGTTATTTT

D gene: .
clone size: .
V gene: TRBV6-5
CDR3 length: 14
J gene: TRBJ1-5
CDR3 protein: CASKRWQGNQPQHF
CDR3 DNA: TGTGCCAGCAAGAGATGGCAGGGTAATCAGCCCCAGCATTTT

D gene: .
clone size: .
V gene: TRBV30
CDR3 length: 13
J gene: TRBJ2-1
CDR3 protein: CACAYNSYNEQFF
CDR3 DNA: TGTGCCTGCGCGTACAACTCCTACAATGAGCAGTTCTTC

D gene: TRBD2
clone size: .
V gene: TRBV6-1
CDR3 length: 15
J gene: TRBJ2-3
CDR3 protein: CASSDTSGRTDTQYF
CDR3 DNA: TGTGCCAGCAGTGATACTAGCGGGCGCACAGATACGCAGTATTTT

D gene: TRBD1
clone size: .
V gene: TRBV20-1
CDR3 length: 15
J gene: TRBJ1-5
CDR3 protein: CSASPGRGLDQPQHF
CDR3 DNA: TGCAGTGCTAGTCCCGGCAGGGGGTTGGATCAGCCCCAGCATTTT

D gene: TRBD1
clone size: .
V gene: TRBV6-5
CDR3 length: 15
J gene: TRBJ1-2
CDR3 protein: CASSYLTGLTNGYTF
CDR3 DNA: TGTGCCAGCAGTTACTTGACAGGGCTGACGAATGGCTACACCTTC

D gene: .
clone size: .
V gene: TRBV2
CDR3 length: 14
J gene: TRBJ1-5
CDR3 protein: CASKGTGPGQPQHF
CDR3 DNA: TGTGCCAGCAAAGGTACCGGTCCCGGGCAGCCCCAGCATTTT

D gene: TRBD1
clone size: .
V gene: TRBV6-6
CDR3 length: 16
J gene: TRBJ1-5
CDR3 protein: CASTTLPGQGNQPQHF
CDR3 DNA: TGTGCCAGCACCACCCTCCCGGGACAGGGGAATCAGCCCCAGCATTTT

D gene: TRBD2
clone size: once
V gene: TRBV24-1
CDR3 length: 17
J gene: TRBJ2-3
CDR3 protein: CATGLAGGPGRADTQYF
CDR3 DNA: TGTGCCACCGGGCTAGCGGGGGGCCCAGGTCGGGCAGATACGCAGTATTTT

D gene: TRBD1
clone size: .
V gene: TRBV24-1
CDR3 length: 16
J gene: TRBJ1-4
CDR3 protein: CATSDATGGGDEKLFF
CDR3 DNA: TGTGCCACCAGTGACGCGACAGGGGGCGGTGATGAAAAACTGTTTTTT

D gene: TRBD1
clone size: .
V gene: TRBV29-1
CDR3 length: 15
J gene: TRBJ2-3
CDR3 protein: CSTERAGGFADTQYF
CDR3 DNA: TGCAGCACAGAGAGGGCAGGGGGCTTCGCAGATACGCAGTATTTT

D gene: .
clone size: .
V gene: TRBV10-3
CDR3 length: 16
J gene: TRBJ1-4
CDR3 protein: CAISPAGVTTNEKLFF
CDR3 DNA: TGTGCCATCAGTCCCGCGGGGGTTACAACTAATGAAAAACTGTTTTTT

D gene: TRBD1
clone size: .
V gene: TRBV6-4
CDR3 length: 15
J gene: TRBJ1-6
CDR3 protein: CASSPGQGLNSPLHF
CDR3 DNA: TGTGCCAGCAGCCCGGGACAGGGGTTAAATTCACCCCTCCACTTT

D gene: .
clone size: .
V gene: TRBV29-1
CDR3 length: 15
J gene: TRBJ1-1
CDR3 protein: CSVAPLTVPNTEAFF
CDR3 DNA: TGCAGCGTTGCGCCCCTGACTGTACCGAACACTGAAGCTTTCTTT

D gene: TRBD2
clone size: .
V gene: TRBV5-6
CDR3 length: 15
J gene: TRBJ2-2
CDR3 protein: CASSLGGGAIGELFF
CDR3 DNA: TGTGCCAGCAGCTTGGGCGGGGGGGCGATCGGGGAGCTGTTTTTT

D gene: .
clone size: .
V gene: TRBV7-2
CDR3 length: 13
J gene: TRBJ2-6
CDR3 protein: CATDRSGANVLTF
CDR3 DNA: TGTGCCACCGACAGGTCTGGGGCCAACGTCCTGACTTTC

D gene: .
clone size: few
V gene: TRBV5-6
CDR3 length: 16
J gene: TRBJ1-5
CDR3 protein: CASSLFGRDGNQPQHF
CDR3 DNA: TGTGCCAGCAGCTTGTTCGGGAGGGACGGCAATCAGCCCCAGCATTTT

D gene: .
clone size: .
V gene: TRBV7-6
CDR3 length: 15
J gene: TRBJ1-1
CDR3 protein: CASSRSYGGVTEAFF
CDR3 DNA: TGTGCCAGCAGCCGAAGTTATGGAGGGGTCACTGAAGCTTTCTTT

D gene: .
clone size: .
V gene: TRBV6-5
CDR3 length: 15
J gene: TRBJ1-3
CDR3 protein: CASSRGGWGGNTIYF
CDR3 DNA: TGTGCCAGCAGTCGAGGCGGGTGGGGTGGAAACACCATATATTTT

D gene: .
clone size: .
V gene: TRBV6-2/TRBV6-3
CDR3 length: 16
J gene: TRBJ2-6
CDR3 protein: CASSYNRVSGANVLTF
CDR3 DNA: TGTGCCAGCAGTTACAATCGGGTCAGCGGGGCCAACGTCCTGACTTTC

D gene: .
clone size: once
V gene: TRBV6-4
CDR3 length: 14
J gene: TRBJ2-2
CDR3 protein: CASSDLGDTGELFF
CDR3 DNA: TGTGCCAGCAGTGACCTTGGGGACACCGGGGAGCTGTTTTTT

D gene: .
clone size: .
V gene: TRBV6-5
CDR3 length: 14
J gene: TRBJ1-2
CDR3 protein: CASSRTRGWYGYTF
CDR3 DNA: TGTGCCAGCAGCCGGACTCGGGGCTGGTATGGCTACACCTTC

D gene: .
clone size: .
V gene: TRBV30
CDR3 length: 14
J gene: TRBJ2-5
CDR3 protein: CAWSPGRISSTQYF
CDR3 DNA: TGTGCCTGGAGTCCCGGGCGGATAAGTTCGACCCAGTACTTC

D gene: .
clone size: .
V gene: TRBV7-9
CDR3 length: 15
J gene: TRBJ1-4
CDR3 protein: CASSLGGGLDEKLFF
CDR3 DNA: TGTGCCAGCAGCTTAGGAGGGGGGCTGGATGAAAAACTGTTTTTT

D gene: .
clone size: .
V gene: TRBV10-2
CDR3 length: 12
J gene: TRBJ2-1
CDR3 protein: CASTAGRNEQFF
CDR3 DNA: TGCGCCAGCACGGCGGGGCGCAATGAGCAGTTCTTC

D gene: .
clone size: .
V gene: TRBV5-1
CDR3 length: 15
J gene: TRBJ2-5
CDR3 protein: CASSPGGQNQQTQYF
CDR3 DNA: TGCGCCAGCAGCCCCGGGGGCCAGAATCAACAGACCCAGTACTTC

D gene: TRBD2
clone size: few
V gene: TRBV28
CDR3 length: 14
J gene: TRBJ2-4
CDR3 protein: CASKGGGAKNIQYF
CDR3 DNA: TGTGCCAGCAAGGGCGGGGGAGCCAAAAACATTCAGTACTTC

D gene: .
clone size: .
V gene: TRBV5-1
CDR3 length: 14
J gene: TRBJ2-3
CDR3 protein: CASSLGGSTDTQYF
CDR3 DNA: TGCGCCAGCAGCTTGGGAGGGAGCACAGATACGCAGTATTTT

D gene: .
clone size: .
V gene: TRBV21-1
CDR3 length: 15
J gene: TRBJ1-1
CDR3 protein: CASSPPGTGNTEAFF
CDR3 DNA: TGTGCCAGCAGCCCCCCCGGGACAGGGAACACTGAAGCTTTCTTT

D gene: .
clone size: .
V gene: TRBV18
CDR3 length: 13
J gene: TRBJ1-1
CDR3 protein: CASSRTASTEAFF
CDR3 DNA: TGTGCCAGCTCACGGACCGCGAGCACTGAAGCTTTCTTT

D gene: TRBD2
clone size: .
V gene: TRBV4-1
CDR3 length: 16
J gene: TRBJ2-1
CDR3 protein: CASSQPSGGRYNEQFF
CDR3 DNA: TGCGCCAGCAGCCAGCCTAGCGGGGGGCGATACAATGAGCAGTTCTTC